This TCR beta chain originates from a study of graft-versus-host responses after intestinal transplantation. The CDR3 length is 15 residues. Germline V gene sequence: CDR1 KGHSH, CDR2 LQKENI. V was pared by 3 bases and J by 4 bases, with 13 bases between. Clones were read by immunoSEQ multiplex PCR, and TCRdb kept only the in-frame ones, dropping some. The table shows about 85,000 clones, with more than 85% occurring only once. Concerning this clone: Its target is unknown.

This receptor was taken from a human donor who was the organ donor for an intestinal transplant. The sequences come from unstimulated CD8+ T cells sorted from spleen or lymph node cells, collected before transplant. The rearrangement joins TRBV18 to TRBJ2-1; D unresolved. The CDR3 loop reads CASSPRERVYNEQFF. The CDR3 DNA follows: TGTGCCAGCTCACCCCGAGAACGGGTTTACAATGAGCAGTTCTTC.